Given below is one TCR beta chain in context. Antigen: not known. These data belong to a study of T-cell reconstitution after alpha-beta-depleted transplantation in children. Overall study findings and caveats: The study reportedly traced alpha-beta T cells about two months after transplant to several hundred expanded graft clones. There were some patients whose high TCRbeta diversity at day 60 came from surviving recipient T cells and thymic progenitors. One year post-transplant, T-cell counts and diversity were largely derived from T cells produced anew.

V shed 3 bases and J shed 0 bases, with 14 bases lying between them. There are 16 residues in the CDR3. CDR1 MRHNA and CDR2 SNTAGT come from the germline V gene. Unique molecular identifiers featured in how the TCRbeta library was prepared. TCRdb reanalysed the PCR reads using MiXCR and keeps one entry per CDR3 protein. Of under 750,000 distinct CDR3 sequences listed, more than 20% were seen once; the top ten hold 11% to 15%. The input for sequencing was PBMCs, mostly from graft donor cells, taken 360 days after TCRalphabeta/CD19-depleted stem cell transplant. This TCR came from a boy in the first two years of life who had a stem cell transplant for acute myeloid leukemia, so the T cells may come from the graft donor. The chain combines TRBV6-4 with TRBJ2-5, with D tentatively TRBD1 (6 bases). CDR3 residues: CASSDGGGWYQETQYF. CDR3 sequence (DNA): TGTGCCAGCAGTGATGGGGGCGGTTGGTACCAAGAGACCCAGTACTTC.